This TCR beta chain came from a study of CD8 T cells in ankylosing spondylitis. Study conclusions and caveats: CD8+ cells made up the disease-linked clones, which were relatively rare in peripheral blood. Reportedly, matched ankylosing spondylitis synovial fluid was significantly enriched for disease-linked clones. Made up of about eight highly homologous variants, a TCR beta motif appeared characteristic of ankylosing spondylitis blood.

There are a few counts of this clonotype. Antigen specificity is unknown. From the 5' RACE reads, TCRdb called clonotypes with MiXCR, one entry per CDR3 protein. The sample gives hundreds of thousands of distinct CDR3 sequences, about 10% of which show up once; just over 0.5% is in the top ten. Sequencing was performed on blood, either unsorted or a sorted T cell fraction (not recorded which). The TCR sequence derives from a male donor with ankylosing spondylitis.

CDR3 nucleotides: TGTGCCAGCAGTGAACTCTCTGACAATCAGCCCCAGCATTTT. It yields the protein CASSELSDNQPQHF. V usage is TRBV6-1 and J usage is TRBJ1-5; no reliable D call. Germline CDR1 MNHNS, CDR2 SASEGT. The CDR3 has 14 residues. Trimming pared 2 bases from V and 3 bases from J, leaving 8 bases between.